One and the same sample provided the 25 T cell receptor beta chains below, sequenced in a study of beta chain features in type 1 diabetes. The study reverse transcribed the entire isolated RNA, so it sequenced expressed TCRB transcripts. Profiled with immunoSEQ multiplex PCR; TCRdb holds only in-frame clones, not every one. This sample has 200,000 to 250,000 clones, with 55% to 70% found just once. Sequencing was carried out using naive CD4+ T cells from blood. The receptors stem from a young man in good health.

The DNA for the CDR3 is TGTGCCAGCAGCCCTCGGGACAGGGGGTTTGTGGAGACCCAGTACTTC. Protein sequence: CASSPRDRGFVETQYF. This chain links TRBV11-2 with TRBJ2-5; the match to TRBD1 covers 11 bases. After removal of 5 bases from V and 5 bases from J, the junction contained 10 bases not matched to a gene. CDR1 and CDR2 from the germline V gene are SGHAT and FQNNGV. The CDR3 sequence is 16 residues long.

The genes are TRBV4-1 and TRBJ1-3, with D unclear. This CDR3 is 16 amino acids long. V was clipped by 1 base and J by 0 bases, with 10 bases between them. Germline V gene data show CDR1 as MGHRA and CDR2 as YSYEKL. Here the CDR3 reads CASSQVPPASGNTIYF. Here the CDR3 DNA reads TGCGCCAGCAGCCAAGTTCCACCGGCCTCTGGAAACACCATATATTTT.

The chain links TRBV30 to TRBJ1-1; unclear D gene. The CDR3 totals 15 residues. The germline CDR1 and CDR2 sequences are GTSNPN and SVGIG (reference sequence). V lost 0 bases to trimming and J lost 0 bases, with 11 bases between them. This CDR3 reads CAWSVHGLLNTEAFF. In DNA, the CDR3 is TGTGCCTGGAGTGTACACGGGCTTCTGAACACTGAAGCTTTCTTT.

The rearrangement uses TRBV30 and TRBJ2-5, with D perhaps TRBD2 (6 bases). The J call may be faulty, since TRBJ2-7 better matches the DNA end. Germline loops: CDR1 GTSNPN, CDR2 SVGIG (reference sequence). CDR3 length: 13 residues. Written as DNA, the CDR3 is TGTGCCTGTATCCGGGACTCTACCTACGAGCAGTACTTC. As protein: CACIRDSTYEQYF.

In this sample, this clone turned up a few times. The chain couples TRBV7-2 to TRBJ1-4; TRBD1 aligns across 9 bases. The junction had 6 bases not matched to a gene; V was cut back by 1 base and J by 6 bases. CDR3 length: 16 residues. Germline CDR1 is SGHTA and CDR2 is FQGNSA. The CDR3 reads CASSLVLGQGDEKLFF. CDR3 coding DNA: TGTGCCAGCAGCTTAGTATTGGGACAGGGAGATGAAAAACTGTTTTTT.

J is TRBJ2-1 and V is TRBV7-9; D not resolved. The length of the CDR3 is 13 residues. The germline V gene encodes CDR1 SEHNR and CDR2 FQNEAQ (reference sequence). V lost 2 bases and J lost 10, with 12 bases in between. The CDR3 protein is CASSLTGVSEQFF. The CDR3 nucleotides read TGTGCCAGCAGCTTAACTGGGGTTAGCGAGCAGTTCTTC.

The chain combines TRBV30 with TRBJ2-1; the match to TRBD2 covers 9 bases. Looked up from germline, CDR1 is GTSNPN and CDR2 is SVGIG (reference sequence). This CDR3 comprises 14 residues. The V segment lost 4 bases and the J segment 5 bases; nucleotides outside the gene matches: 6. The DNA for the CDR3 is TGTGCCTGGACTCTGGGACTAGCCGACAATGAGCAGTTCTTC. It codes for CAWTLGLADNEQFF.

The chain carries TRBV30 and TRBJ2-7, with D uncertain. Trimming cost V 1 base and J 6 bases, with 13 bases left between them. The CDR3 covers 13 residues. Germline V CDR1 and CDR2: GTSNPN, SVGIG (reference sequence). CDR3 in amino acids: CAWSAERASEQYF. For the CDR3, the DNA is TGTGCCTGGAGTGCCGAAAGGGCCAGCGAGCAGTACTTC. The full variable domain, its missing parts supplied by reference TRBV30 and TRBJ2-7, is SQTIHQWPATLVQPVGSPLSLECTVEGTSNPNLYWYRQAAGRGLQLLFYSVGIGQISSEVPQNLSASRPQDRQFILSSKKLLLSDSGFYLCAWSAERASEQYFGPGTRLTVT.

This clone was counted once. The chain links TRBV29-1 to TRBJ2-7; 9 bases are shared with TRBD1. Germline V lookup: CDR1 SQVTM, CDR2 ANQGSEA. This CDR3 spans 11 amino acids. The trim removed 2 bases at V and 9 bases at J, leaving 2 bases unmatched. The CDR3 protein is CSVERTGVQYF. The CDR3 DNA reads TGCAGCGTTGAACGGACAGGGGTGCAGTACTTC.

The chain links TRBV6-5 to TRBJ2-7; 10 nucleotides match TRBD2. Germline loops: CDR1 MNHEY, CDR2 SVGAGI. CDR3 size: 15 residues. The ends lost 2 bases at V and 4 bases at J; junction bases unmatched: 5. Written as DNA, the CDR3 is TGTGCCAGCAGTTACGGGGGACTAGCGAATTACGAGCAGTACTTC. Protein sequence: CASSYGGLANYEQYF.

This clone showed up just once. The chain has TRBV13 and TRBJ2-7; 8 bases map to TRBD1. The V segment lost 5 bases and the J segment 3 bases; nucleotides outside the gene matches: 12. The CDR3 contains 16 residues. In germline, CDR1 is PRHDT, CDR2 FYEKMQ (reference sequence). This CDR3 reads CASSTSRWTGSYEQYF. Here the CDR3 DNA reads TGTGCCAGCAGCACCTCTCGGTGGACAGGGAGCTACGAGCAGTACTTC.

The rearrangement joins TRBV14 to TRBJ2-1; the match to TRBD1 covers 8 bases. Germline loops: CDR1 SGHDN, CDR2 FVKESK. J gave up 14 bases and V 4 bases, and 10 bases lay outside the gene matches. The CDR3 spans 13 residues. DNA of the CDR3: TGTGCCAGCAGCCGGACAGGGCACGCGGAGGAGTTCTTC. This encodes CASSRTGHAEEFF. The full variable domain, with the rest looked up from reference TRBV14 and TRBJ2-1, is EAGVTQFPSHSVIEKGQTVTLRCDPISGHDNLYWYRRVMGKEIKFLLHFVKESKQDESGMPNNRFLAERTGGTYSTLKVQPAELEDSGVYFCASSRTGHAEEFFGPGTRLTVL.

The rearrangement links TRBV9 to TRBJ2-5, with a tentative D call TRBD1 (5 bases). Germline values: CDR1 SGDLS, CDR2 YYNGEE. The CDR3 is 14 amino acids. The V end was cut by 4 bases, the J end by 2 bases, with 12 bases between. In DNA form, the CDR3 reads TGTGCCAGCAGCCGCCGACAGATTCAAGAGACCCAGTACTTC. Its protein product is CASSRRQIQETQYF.

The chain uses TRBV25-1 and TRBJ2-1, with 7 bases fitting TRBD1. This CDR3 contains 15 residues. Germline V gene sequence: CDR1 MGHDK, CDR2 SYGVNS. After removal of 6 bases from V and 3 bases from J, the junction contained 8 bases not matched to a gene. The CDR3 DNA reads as TGTGCCAGCAGGACTACAGGGGTGAACTACAATGAGCAGTTCTTC. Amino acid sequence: CASRTTGVNYNEQFF.

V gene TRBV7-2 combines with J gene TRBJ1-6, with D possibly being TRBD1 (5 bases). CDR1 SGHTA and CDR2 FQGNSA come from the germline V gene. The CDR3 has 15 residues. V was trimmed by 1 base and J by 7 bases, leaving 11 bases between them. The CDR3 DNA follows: TGTGCCAGCAGCTTAGAGGGGACGGGGAATTCACCCCTCCACTTT. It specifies CASSLEGTGNSPLHF.

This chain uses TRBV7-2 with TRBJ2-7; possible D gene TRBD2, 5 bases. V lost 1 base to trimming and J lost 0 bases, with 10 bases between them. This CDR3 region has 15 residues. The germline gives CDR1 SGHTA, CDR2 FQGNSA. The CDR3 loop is CASSLEEGSSYEQYF. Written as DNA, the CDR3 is TGTGCCAGCAGCTTAGAGGAAGGGAGCTCCTACGAGCAGTACTTC.

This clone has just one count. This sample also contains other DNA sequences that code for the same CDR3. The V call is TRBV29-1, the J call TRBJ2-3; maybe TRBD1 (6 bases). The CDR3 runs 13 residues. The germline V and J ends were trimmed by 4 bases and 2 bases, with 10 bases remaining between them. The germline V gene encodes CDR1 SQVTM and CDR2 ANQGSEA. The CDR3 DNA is TGCAGCGTTGGGACAGTCCTCACAGATACGCAGTATTTT. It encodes CSVGTVLTDTQYF.

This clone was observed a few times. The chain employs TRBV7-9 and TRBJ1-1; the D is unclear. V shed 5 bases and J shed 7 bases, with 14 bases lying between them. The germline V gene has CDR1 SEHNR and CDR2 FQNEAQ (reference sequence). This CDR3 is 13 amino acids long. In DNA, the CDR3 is TGTGCCAGCAGCCCCTCGGGTGGAGTTGAAGCTTTCTTT. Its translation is CASSPSGGVEAFF. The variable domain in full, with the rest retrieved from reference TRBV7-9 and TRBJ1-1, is DTGVSQNPRHKITKRGQNVTFRCDPISEHNRLYWYRQTLGQGPEFLTYFQNEAQLEKSRLLSDRFSAERPKGSFSTLEIQRTEQGDSAMYLCASSPSGGVEAFFGQGTRLTVV.

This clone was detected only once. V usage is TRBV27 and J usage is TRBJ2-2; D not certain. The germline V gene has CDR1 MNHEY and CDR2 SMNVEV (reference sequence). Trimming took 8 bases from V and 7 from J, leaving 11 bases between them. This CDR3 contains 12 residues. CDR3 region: CASSIGGGELFF. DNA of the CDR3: TGTGCCAGCTCGATAGGTGGCGGGGAGCTGTTTTTT.

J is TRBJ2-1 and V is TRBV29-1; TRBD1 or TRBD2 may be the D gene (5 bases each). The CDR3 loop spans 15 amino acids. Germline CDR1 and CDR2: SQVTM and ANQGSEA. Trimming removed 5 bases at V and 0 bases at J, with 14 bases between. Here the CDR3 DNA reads TGCAGCGTTAGGGGTAGCGCAAGCTCCTACAATGAGCAGTTCTTC. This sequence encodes CSVRGSASSYNEQFF.

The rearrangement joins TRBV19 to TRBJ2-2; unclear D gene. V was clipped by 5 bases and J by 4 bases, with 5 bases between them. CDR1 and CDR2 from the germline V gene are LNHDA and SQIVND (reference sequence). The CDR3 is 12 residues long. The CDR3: CASSPSTGELFF. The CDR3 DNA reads TGTGCCAGTAGTCCCTCCACCGGGGAGCTGTTTTTT.

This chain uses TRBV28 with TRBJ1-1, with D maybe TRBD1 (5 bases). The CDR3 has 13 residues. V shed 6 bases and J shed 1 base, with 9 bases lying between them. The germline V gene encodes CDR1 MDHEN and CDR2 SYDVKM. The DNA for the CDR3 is TGTGCCAGCAGGGGACGGGAGAACACTGAAGCTTTCTTT. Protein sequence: CASRGRENTEAFF.

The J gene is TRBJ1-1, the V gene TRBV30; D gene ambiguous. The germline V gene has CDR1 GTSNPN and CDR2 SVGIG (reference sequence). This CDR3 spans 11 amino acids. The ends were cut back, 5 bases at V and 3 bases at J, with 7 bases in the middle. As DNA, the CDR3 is TGTGCCTGGGGGCAGTACACTGAAGCTTTCTTT. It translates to CAWGQYTEAFF.

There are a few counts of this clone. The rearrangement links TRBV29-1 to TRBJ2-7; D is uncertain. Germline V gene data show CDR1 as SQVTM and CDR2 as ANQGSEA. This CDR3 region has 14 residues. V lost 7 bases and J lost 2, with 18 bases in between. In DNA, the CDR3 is TGCAGCGCCTCCGGCGGATACGATCCCTACGAGCAGTACTTC. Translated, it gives CSASGGYDPYEQYF.

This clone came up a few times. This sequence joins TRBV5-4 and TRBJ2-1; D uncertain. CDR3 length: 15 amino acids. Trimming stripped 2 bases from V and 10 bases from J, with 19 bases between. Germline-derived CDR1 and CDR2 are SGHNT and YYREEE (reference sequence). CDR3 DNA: TGTGCCAGCAGCTTCCGTGGCGGCCAAATACGGGAGCAGTTCTTC. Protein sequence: CASSFRGGQIREQFF. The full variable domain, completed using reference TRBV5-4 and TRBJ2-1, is ETGVTQSPTHLIKTRGQQVTLRCSSQSGHNTVSWYQQALGQGPQFIFQYYREEENGRGNFPPRFSGLQFPNYSSELNVNALELDDSALYLCASSFRGGQIREQFFGPGTRLTVL.